This T cell receptor beta chain originates from a study of CD8 T cells in Susac syndrome. CD8+ and CD4+ T cells circulating in blood were sequenced for TCR beta. FACS was used to enrich TEMRA cells, whereas the CD8+ and CD4+ T cells were obtained by negative isolation. On this clonotype itself: What it recognizes is unknown.

Study-wide findings and caveats: In its TCR sequencing and HLA analysis, the study acknowledged that the number of individuals was relatively small.

Germline loops: CDR1 LGHDT, CDR2 YNNKEL (reference sequence). The CDR3 length is 14 residues. J was trimmed by 10 bases and V by 2 bases; bases with no gene match: 5. It was with random hexamers that about 0.45 to 1 ug RNA was reverse transcribed. Amplification of the TCR beta CDR3 was carried out by immunoSEQ multiplex PCR, which spanned a total of 54 Vbeta and 13 Jbeta segments. TCRdb called the immunoSEQ multiplex PCR reads again in MiXCR, with one record for every CDR3 protein. The sample carries about 120,000 distinct CDR3 sequences, less than 95% recorded once. The rearrangement uses TRBV3-1 and TRBJ2-1; 10 positions agree with TRBD2. Material for sequencing was CD4+ T cells from PBMCs. This clonotype was sampled from a human donor with multiple sclerosis. The CDR3 bases are TGTGCCAGCAGCCAAAGCGGGAGGGCCAGCGAGCAGTTCTTC. Its protein product is CASSQSGRASEQFF.